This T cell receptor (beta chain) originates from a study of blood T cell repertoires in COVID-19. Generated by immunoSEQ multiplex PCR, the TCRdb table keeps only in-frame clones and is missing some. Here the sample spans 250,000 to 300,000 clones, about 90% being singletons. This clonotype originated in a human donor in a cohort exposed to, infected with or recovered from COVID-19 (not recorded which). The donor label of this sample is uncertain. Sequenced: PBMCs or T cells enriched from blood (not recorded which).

The CDR3 reads CASSSPGANYGYTF. The CDR3 DNA reads as TGTGCCAGCAGCTCGCCGGGAGCCAACTATGGCTACACCTTC. V is TRBV7-2 and J is TRBJ1-2; no definite D call. V was shortened by 4 bases and J by 2 bases, with 11 bases between the two germline ends. Germline-derived CDR1 and CDR2 are SGHTA and FQGNSA. This CDR3 contains 14 residues.